The 26 T cell receptor beta chains presented below share a single source sample, sequenced in a study of blood T cell repertoires in COVID-19. Clones were sequenced by immunoSEQ multiplex PCR, and TCRdb holds only the in-frame ones, with some missing. The repertoire includes about 57,000 clones, 82% of them detected once, and around 22% sits in the top ten. The sequencing sample was made of peripheral blood. The origin of the receptors is a woman aged 55-75 years with acute or convalescent COVID-19.

This clone was counted between two and nine times. The rearrangement joins TRBV7-8 to TRBJ2-4; D not certain. Germline CDR1 SGHVS, CDR2 FQNEAQ. V shed 5 bases and J shed 6 bases, with 8 bases lying between them. CDR3 length equals 12 residues. CDR3 region: CASSRSANIQYF. CDR3 coding DNA: TGTGCCAGCAGCAGAAGCGCAAACATTCAGTACTTC.

The chain has TRBV6-4 and TRBJ2-7; 14 bases agree with TRBD2. Trimming at V came to 6 bases and at J to 5 bases, leaving 18 bases not matched to a gene. The CDR3 has 19 amino acids. The germline V gene has CDR1 MRHNA and CDR2 SNTAGT. Written as DNA, the CDR3 is TGTGCCAGCAGGCCGCAGGGGGTCGGACTAGCGGGGGGATTCCACGAGCAGTACTTC. Its translation: CASRPQGVGLAGGFHEQYF.

This chain connects TRBV6-5 to TRBJ2-1, with D maybe TRBD2 (5 bases). This CDR3 has 12 amino acids. The germline gives CDR1 MNHEY, CDR2 SVGAGI. The ends were cut back, 7 bases at V and 5 bases at J, with 9 bases in the middle. CDR3 in amino acids: CASNLANNEQFF. The CDR3 DNA reads TGTGCCAGCAACCTAGCCAACAATGAGCAGTTCTTC.

A single count supports this clone. This chain connects TRBV19 to TRBJ1-5; no firm D call. V lost 5 bases and J lost 0, with 11 bases in between. Germline CDR1 LNHDA, CDR2 SQIVND (reference sequence). CDR3 size: 15 residues. CDR3 loop: CASSSRLNSNQPQHF. CDR3 nucleotides: TGTGCCAGTAGTTCTCGTCTTAATAGCAATCAGCCCCAGCATTTT.

The chain has TRBV6-2 or TRBV6-3 and TRBJ2-7; tentatively, D is TRBD1 (6 bases). This CDR3 contains 14 residues. Germline-derived CDR1 and CDR2 are MNHEY and SVGEGT. V lost 2 bases and J 7 bases, leaving 15 bases between the germline ends. The CDR3 DNA reads as TGTGCCAGCAGTTACACAGGGTCCCGTTTAGAGCAGTACTTC. The encoded protein is CASSYTGSRLEQYF.

This chain joins TRBV4-3 and TRBJ2-7; a weak D match, TRBD1 (6 bases). V lost 0 bases to trimming and J lost 7 bases, with 16 bases between them. CDR3 size: 15 residues. The V gene's germline CDR1 is LGHNA and CDR2 YSLEER. CDR3 DNA: TGCGCCAGCAGCCAAGATCAGGGGACACCTACTGAGCAGTACTTC. Translated: CASSQDQGTPTEQYF.

The rearrangement uses TRBV10-3 and TRBJ2-3, with 11 bases lining up with TRBD1. The V gene end was trimmed by 6 bases and the J gene end by 5 bases; junction bases not matched to a gene: 4. This CDR3 has 14 amino acids. Germline V gives CDR1 ENHRY, CDR2 SYGVKD. CDR3 sequence reads: CAIRRTGGEDTQYF. Here the CDR3 DNA reads TGTGCCATCAGAAGGACAGGGGGCGAAGATACGCAGTATTTT.

This clone came up once. The chain recombines TRBV24-1 with TRBJ1-2; tentative D call: TRBD1 (6 bases). Trimming removed 3 bases from V and 1 base from J, with 8 bases in between. Germline V gene lookup returns CDR1 KGHDR and CDR2 SFDVKD. The CDR3 sequence is 14 residues long. The DNA for the CDR3 is TGTGCCACCAGTGATGCAGGGGTTAACTATGGCTACACCTTC. Its protein product is CATSDAGVNYGYTF.

This clone has just a few counts. The rearrangement joins TRBV7-9 to TRBJ2-7, with a possible D match to TRBD1 (5 bases). The germline gives CDR1 SEHNR, CDR2 FQNEAQ (reference sequence). The CDR3 totals 13 residues. Trimming shortened V by 1 base and J by 2 bases, and 6 bases separated the two germline ends. The CDR3 loop reads CASSLGTTYEQYF. Here the CDR3 DNA reads TGTGCCAGCAGCTTAGGGACAACCTACGAGCAGTACTTC.

The gene calls are TRBV7-9 and TRBJ1-5, with unresolved D. The CDR3 has 12 amino acids. Trimming removed 4 bases at V and 7 bases at J, with 8 bases between. Per the germline V gene, CDR1 is SEHNR and CDR2 is FQNEAQ (reference sequence). DNA for the CDR3: TGTGCCAGCAGCTCGGGCGGGCAGCCCCAGCATTTT. It specifies CASSSGGQPQHF.

The J gene is TRBJ2-3, the V gene TRBV2, with 8 bases matching TRBD2. The V gene end was trimmed by 1 base and the J gene end by 6 bases; junction bases not matched to a gene: 9. There are 16 residues in the CDR3. CDR1 and CDR2 from the germline V gene are SNHLY and FYNNEI. The CDR3 DNA reads as TGTGCCAGCAGTGAAGAGGGGAGCGGGGGCGCTGATACGCAGTATTTT. It encodes CASSEEGSGGADTQYF.

Note on this clone: A junction end diverges from the germline sequence, so it may reflect a read error. The V and J genes are TRBV7-2 and TRBJ2-1, with 7 bases that match TRBD2. The germline gives CDR1 SGHTA, CDR2 FQGNSA. This CDR3 region has 12 residues. CDR3 sequence reads: CASSLIGLDPVF. CDR3 in DNA: TGTGCCAGCAGCTTAATCGGACTAGACCCTGTCTTC.

This clone was counted between two and nine times. The chain carries TRBV9 and TRBJ1-6; D gene ambiguous. This CDR3 has 15 residues. Germline V CDR1 and CDR2: SGDLS, YYNGEE. Trimming took 3 bases from V and 6 from J, leaving 13 bases between them. The CDR3 loop reads CASSASRGSNSPLHF. Written as DNA, the CDR3 is TGTGCCAGCAGCGCCAGCCGCGGGAGTAATTCACCCCTCCACTTT.

The J gene is TRBJ1-3, the V gene TRBV11-2; maybe TRBD1 (6 bases). The CDR3 totals 14 residues. Trimming took off 5 bases at V and 2 bases at J, with 10 bases between the two ends. CDR1 and CDR2 (germline): SGHAT, FQNNGV. CDR3 sequence: CASSRGQPGNTIYF. The DNA of the CDR3 is TGTGCCAGCAGCCGAGGACAGCCTGGAAACACCATATATTTT. Variable domain in full (rest from reference TRBV11-2 and TRBJ1-3): EAGVAQSPRYKIIEKRQSVAFWCNPISGHATLYWYQQILGQGPKLLIQFQNNGVVDDSQLPKDRFSAERLKGVDSTLKIQPAKLEDSAVYLCASSRGQPGNTIYFGEGSWLTVV.

The chain combines TRBV5-1 with TRBJ2-1, with 10 bases fitting TRBD2. The CDR3 totals 16 residues. Germline CDR1 and CDR2: SGHRS and YFSETQ. The V segment lost 4 bases and the J segment 8 bases; nucleotides outside the gene matches: 12. The CDR3 spells CASSEGSGGSWDEQFF. The CDR3 bases are TGCGCCAGCAGCGAAGGTAGCGGGGGGAGTTGGGATGAGCAGTTCTTC.

The genes are TRBV24-1 and TRBJ2-3, with 10 bases aligning to TRBD1. The CDR3 spans 14 residues. The germline CDR1 and CDR2 sequences are KGHDR and SFDVKD. The V segment lost 9 bases and the J segment 5 bases; nucleotides outside the gene matches: 7. In DNA, the CDR3 is TGTGCCACCTTAGGGACAGGGGTGGAAGATACGCAGTATTTT. Protein product: CATLGTGVEDTQYF.

The chain combines TRBV5-1 with TRBJ1-3; D perhaps matches TRBD1 (5 bases). The germline V gene encodes CDR1 SGHRS and CDR2 YFSETQ. Trimming removed 5 bases at V and 0 bases at J, with 12 bases between. The CDR3 length is 15 residues. The CDR3 DNA reads TGCGCCAGCAGGCTAACAGGTGACTCTGGAAACACCATATATTTT. Its translation: CASRLTGDSGNTIYF.

The chain recombines TRBV12-3 or TRBV12-4 with TRBJ2-7, with D perhaps matching TRBD2 (5 bases). The CDR3 loop spans 13 amino acids. Trimming stripped 3 bases from V and 3 bases from J, with 9 bases between. The CDR3 here is CASSLRAHYEQYF. CDR3 coding DNA: TGTGCCAGCAGTTTGAGGGCCCACTACGAGCAGTACTTC.

The chain has TRBV27 and TRBJ1-2; the D is unclear. This CDR3 region has 13 residues. Germline-derived CDR1 and CDR2 are MNHEY and SMNVEV (reference sequence). V shed 0 bases and J shed 4 bases, with 6 bases lying between them. CDR3 protein: CASSLSPLYGYTF. The CDR3 nucleotides read TGTGCCAGCAGTTTATCCCCCCTCTATGGCTACACCTTC.

The genes are TRBV30 and TRBJ2-2; D possibly corresponds to TRBD1 (6 bases). Trimming removed 2 bases at V and 5 bases at J, with 9 bases between. This CDR3 comprises 13 residues. Germline values: CDR1 GTSNPN, CDR2 SVGIG (reference sequence). The CDR3 nucleotides are TGTGCCTGGAGTTGGGGGCAAACCGGGGAGCTGTTTTTT. Amino acid sequence: CAWSWGQTGELFF.

This clone has just one count. The J gene is TRBJ2-5, the V gene TRBV3-1 (or the pseudogene TRBV3-2); 9 bases agree with TRBD1. CDR3 size: 15 residues. CDR1 is LGHDT and CDR2 is YNNKEL in the germline V gene (reference sequence). J gave up 5 bases and V 3 bases, and 7 bases lay outside the gene matches. The CDR3 coding sequence is TGTGCCAGCAGCCATGCCGGGACAGGGTATGAGACCCAGTACTTC. It codes for CASSHAGTGYETQYF.

Only a few counts were recorded for this clone. The rearrangement uses TRBV6-5 and TRBJ2-3; TRBD1 is a possible D gene (6 bases). This CDR3 spans 15 amino acids. The germline CDR1 and CDR2 sequences are MNHEY and SVGAGI. V was trimmed by 7 bases and J by 6 bases, leaving 20 bases between them. CDR3: CASTPGAASGDTQYF. The CDR3 DNA follows: TGTGCCAGCACTCCAGGGGCCGCCTCGGGTGATACGCAGTATTTT.

The chain links TRBV15 to TRBJ1-2, with 9 bases that match TRBD1. The CDR3 is 17 amino acids. V lost 5 bases, J lost 8 bases, and 18 bases stayed unmatched. Germline CDR1 reads LNHNV; CDR2 reads YYDKDF (reference sequence). CDR3 DNA: TGTGCCACCAGCGAGGTCCGGGACAGGGAATCGGGTATGGGCTACACCTTC. Protein sequence: CATSEVRDRESGMGYTF. Based on the CDR3 plus reference TRBV15 and TRBJ1-2, the full variable domain is DAMVIQNPRYQVTQFGKPVTLSCSQTLNHNVMYWYQQKSSQAPKLLFHYYDKDFNNEADTPDNFQSRRPNTSFCFLDIRSPGLGDTAMYLCATSEVRDRESGMGYTFGSGTRLTVV.

The chain joins TRBV19 to TRBJ1-6; no firm D call. This CDR3 is 13 amino acids long. Per germline, CDR1 LNHDA and CDR2 SQIVND (reference sequence). Trimming left V 6 bases short and J 7 bases short, with 10 bases between. CDR3 DNA: TGTGCCAGTAGGGCGGTAGGCAATTCACCCCTCCACTTT. Its translation: CASRAVGNSPLHF.

The chain combines TRBV19 with TRBJ1-3, with a possible D match to TRBD1 (5 bases). The germline gives CDR1 LNHDA, CDR2 SQIVND (reference sequence). The V end lost 7 bases, the J end lost 3 bases, and 19 bases lay between the germline ends. The CDR3 consists of 16 residues. The CDR3 DNA sequence: TGTGCCAGTACTCCCGCCAGGGCAGCTGGTGGAAACACCATATATTTT. Translating gives CASTPARAAGGNTIYF.

This rearrangement joins TRBV6-5 to TRBJ2-7, with D possibly being TRBD1 (5 bases). Trimming removed 4 bases at V and 7 bases at J, with 20 bases between. Germline CDR1 reads MNHEY; CDR2 reads SVGAGI. The CDR3 consists of 15 residues. The CDR3 region has the DNA TGTGCCAGCAGTTTTGGGCAGGGATCCACCTCGGAGCAGTACTTC. Encoded protein: CASSFGQGSTSEQYF.